This T cell receptor (beta chain) is drawn from a study of tumor-infiltrating lymphocytes in primary liver carcinoma. Study-level information: Male and female patients aged 30 to 69 years made up the cohort. Study results and caveats: About 8-25% of top clones, no more, were shared by all five regions.

Starting from roughly 0.5 ug of total RNA, TCR beta cDNA was produced with a primer in the constant region. Investigators got TCR beta libraries out of three nested multiplex PCR rounds, done with slightly modified ARM-PCR. The first two PCR rounds, roughly 10 cycles each, used TRBV1-TRBV30 forward primers and a C-beta reverse primer. TCRdb re-called the multiplex PCR reads with MiXCR, one entry per CDR3 protein. The sample carries 84,000 or so distinct CDR3 sequences, over 60% recorded once. CDR3 size: 15 residues. Looked up from germline, CDR1 is SGHAT and CDR2 is FQNNGV. Each 20-30 mg portion of unsorted bulk tissue served as the source for co-extraction of RNA and DNA. With respect to this clonotype: Its antigen is not known. At one of its ends the junction is not consistent with the germline gene, which may arise from a read error.

Sample: liver tumor tissue from sampling region 1. The subset is: tumor region T1, superior pole. The clonotype comes from a man in his forties with primary liver carcinoma and hepatitis B virus infection. The J gene is TRBJ2-6, the V gene TRBV11-2, with TRBD1 as a possible D gene (6 bases). The chain's CDR3 is CASTQGLSGANVPTF. For the CDR3, the DNA is TGCGCCAGCACCCAGGGGTTGTCTGGGGCCAACGTCCCGACTTTC. The full variable domain, its missing parts supplied by reference TRBV11-2 and TRBJ2-6, is EAGVAQSPRYKIIEKRQSVAFWCNPISGHATLYWYQQILGQGPKLLIQFQNNGVVDDSQLPKDRFSAERLKGVDSTLKIQPAKLEDSAVYLCASTQGLSGANVPTFGAGSRLTVL.